This TCR beta chain originates from a study of PD-1 blockade in classical Hodgkin lymphoma. Time point: newly diagnosed, previously untreated cHL patient sample. The comparison group had newly diagnosed, previously untreated classical Hodgkin lymphoma. This table comes from immunoSEQ multiplex PCR, and its TCRdb copy is limited to in-frame clones, with some not included. Of tens of thousands of clones in the sample, approximately 91% are singletons; the top ten hold around 5%. Germline V gene data show CDR1 as SGHVS and CDR2 as FNYEAQ. V gave up 4 bases and J gave up 0 bases; unmatched junction bases: 12. This CDR3 spans 20 amino acids.

This TCR came from a human donor with classical Hodgkin lymphoma. Source material: peripheral blood mononuclear cells (PBMCs). The chain couples TRBV7-6 to TRBJ2-1; 13 bases are shared with TRBD2. CDR3 nucleotides: TGTGCCAGCAGCTCCCCGGGACTAGCGGGACCTACGAGCTCCTACAATGAGCAGTTCTTC. As protein: CASSSPGLAGPTSSYNEQFF.